The 30 T cell receptor beta chains below come from one sample, sequenced in a study of T-cell memory formation after mild COVID-19. TCRdb re-called the 5' RACE reads with MiXCR, one entry per CDR3 protein. In the table there are around 300,000 distinct CDR3 sequences, approximately 14% of which are singletons. Specimen: PBMCs or a T cell subset sorted from them (not recorded which). These receptors all come from a young man who had mild COVID-19 (a few samples of this study predate the infection). Cell type and time point are not known.

V usage is TRBV4-1 and J usage is TRBJ2-2, with D perhaps matching TRBD1 or TRBD2 (5 bases each). Germline values: CDR1 MGHRA, CDR2 YSYEKL. CDR3 length: 15 amino acids. V shed 2 bases and J shed 9 bases, with 16 bases lying between them. CDR3 sequence reads: CASSQTGLAPRELFF. As DNA, the CDR3 is TGCGCCAGCAGCCAAACGGGGCTAGCTCCCCGGGAGCTGTTTTTT.

The sample holds a few counts of this clonotype. V is TRBV18 and J is TRBJ1-2, with D perhaps matching TRBD1 (6 bases). CDR3 length equals 15 residues. V was pared by 3 bases and J by 2 bases, with 13 bases between. Germline V lookup: CDR1 KGHSH, CDR2 LQKENI. For the CDR3, the DNA is TGTGCCAGCTCACCGTACAGGGAATTCAACTATGGCTACACCTTC. Residues: CASSPYREFNYGYTF.

This clonotype was counted at least ten times. The chain combines TRBV4-2 with TRBJ2-5, with D tentatively TRBD1 or TRBD2 (5 bases each). The CDR3 is 16 residues long. V was pared by 1 base and J by 4 bases, with 16 bases between. CDR1 is LGHNA, CDR2 YNFKEQ, per germline. CDR3 in DNA: TGTGCCAGCAGCCAAGTGGACCGGGGCCCAAGAGAGACCCAGTACTTC. Protein sequence: CASSQVDRGPRETQYF.

This clonotype was counted only a few times. The chain carries TRBV4-1 and TRBJ2-1; no clear D. V lost 3 bases and J lost 0, with 12 bases in between. The CDR3 spans 16 residues. Germline CDR1 reads MGHRA; CDR2 reads YSYEKL. Here the CDR3 DNA reads TGCGCCAGCAGCCAGATAGGAATAAGCTCCTACAATGAGCAGTTCTTC. Its translation: CASSQIGISSYNEQFF.

The chain combines TRBV7-2 with TRBJ2-3; D gene uncertain. CDR1 and CDR2 (germline): SGHTA, FQGNSA. The CDR3 loop spans 13 amino acids. Trimming removed 2 bases at V and 6 bases at J, with 9 bases between. The CDR3 region is CASSLQLMDTQYF. For the CDR3, the DNA is TGTGCCAGCAGCTTACAGCTCATGGATACGCAGTATTTT.

This clonotype was found a few times. V and J are TRBV7-8 and TRBJ2-4, with D tentatively TRBD1 or TRBD2 (6 bases each). The CDR3 covers 13 residues. The ends were cut back, 5 bases at V and 13 bases at J, with 18 bases in the middle. Per the germline V gene, CDR1 is SGHVS and CDR2 is FQNEAQ. Here the CDR3 reads CASSAGLGGRQYF. CDR3 nucleotide sequence: TGTGCCAGCAGCGCAGGGCTGGGGGGCCGCCAGTACTTC. Supplemented by reference TRBV7-8 and TRBJ2-4, the full variable domain reads GAGVSQSPRYKVAKRGQDVALRCDPISGHVSLFWYQQALGQGPEFLTYFQNEAQLDKSGLPSDRFFAERPEGSVSTLKIQRTQQEDSAVYLCASSAGLGGRQYFGAGTRLSVL.

This clonotype was recorded a few times. The chain combines TRBV20-1 with TRBJ1-5; no clear D gene. From germline, CDR1 is DFQATT and CDR2 SNEGSKA (reference sequence). CDR3 length: 15 residues. With 3 bases removed from V and 0 bases from J, the gap between germline ends came to 12 bases. The CDR3, as DNA: TGCAGTGCTAGGAAGGTATTTGATAGCAATCAGCCCCAGCATTTT. Translated, it gives CSARKVFDSNQPQHF.

The table lists this clonotype with a few counts. The chain combines TRBV4-1 with TRBJ2-5, with D possibly called TRBD1 or TRBD2 (5 bases each). Germline values: CDR1 MGHRA, CDR2 YSYEKL. The CDR3 is made up of 14 amino acids. The V end was cut by 1 base, the J end by 4 bases, with 10 bases between. CDR3 region: CASSQAGAGETQYF. The CDR3 region has the DNA TGCGCCAGCAGCCAAGCCGGGGCAGGAGAGACCCAGTACTTC.

This clonotype was recorded a few times. The rearrangement uses TRBV20-1 and TRBJ2-5; D possibly uses TRBD1 or TRBD2 (5 bases each). The CDR3 contains 12 residues. The germline V gene encodes CDR1 DFQATT and CDR2 SNEGSKA (reference sequence). The V end was cut by 4 bases, the J end by 9 bases, with 15 bases between. CDR3 nucleotide sequence: TGCAGTGCTATCGGGACCCCGGAGGCCCAGTACTTC. Encoded protein: CSAIGTPEAQYF.

This clonotype was recorded many times. This sequence joins TRBV10-3 and TRBJ2-3; 11 nucleotides align to TRBD2. Germline loops: CDR1 ENHRY, CDR2 SYGVKD. The length of the CDR3 is 14 residues. With 9 bases clipped from V and 2 bases from J, the junction kept 4 bases outside the gene matches. The CDR3 region has the DNA TGTGCCATGAAGACTAGCGGGAACACAGATACGCAGTATTTT. Encoded protein: CAMKTSGNTDTQYF.

This clonotype has only a few counts. The rearrangement uses TRBV5-1 and TRBJ2-5; maybe TRBD2 (5 bases). The V and J ends lost 4 bases and 1 base respectively, with 11 bases between them. Germline V gives CDR1 SGHRS, CDR2 YFSETQ. The CDR3 contains 14 residues. The CDR3 here is CASSPPGVQETQYF. The DNA of the CDR3 is TGCGCCAGCAGCCCGCCCGGGGTCCAAGAGACCCAGTACTTC.

This sequence joins TRBV20-1 and TRBJ1-1; possibly TRBD1 for D (5 bases). Germline CDR1 and CDR2: DFQATT and SNEGSKA (reference sequence). CDR3 length equals 14 residues. The V end lost 7 bases, the J end lost 4 bases, and 19 bases lay between the germline ends. CDR3 loop: CSVSIYRGATEAFF. The CDR3 region has the DNA TGCAGTGTTTCCATTTATCGGGGCGCCACTGAAGCTTTCTTT.

At least ten counts were recorded for this clonotype. The chain links TRBV7-2 to TRBJ2-5; 8 nucleotides align to TRBD1. Per germline, CDR1 SGHTA and CDR2 FQGNSA. Trimming at V came to 1 base and at J to 6 bases, leaving 4 bases not matched to a gene. This CDR3 has 14 residues. CDR3: CASSLGTGSKTQYF. The CDR3 region has the DNA TGTGCCAGCAGCTTAGGGACAGGGTCGAAGACCCAGTACTTC. Combining the CDR3 with reference TRBV7-2 and TRBJ2-5 gives the whole variable domain GAGVSQSPSNKVTEKGKDVELRCDPISGHTALYWYRQSLGQGLEFLIYFQGNSAPDKSGLPSDRFSAERTGGSVSTLTIQRTQQEDSAVYLCASSLGTGSKTQYFGPGTRLLVL.

There are many counts of this clonotype. The chain is built from TRBV29-1 and TRBJ2-1, with D possibly TRBD2 on 5 matching bases. Germline loops: CDR1 SQVTM, CDR2 ANQGSEA. The V end was cut by 0 bases, the J end by 8 bases, with 17 bases between. The CDR3 is 15 residues long. CDR3 DNA: TGCAGCGTTGAAGATGGCCTAGCATGGGGTGATGAGCAGTTCTTC. Its translation: CSVEDGLAWGDEQFF.

This clonotype came up a few times. Here the CDR3 DNA reads TGTGCCAGCAGCTTAGTACTAGGTGTCGAAAAACTGTTTTTT. This translates into CASSLVLGVEKLFF. V gene TRBV7-8 combines with J gene TRBJ1-4; D ambiguous. V was shortened by 1 base and J by 8 bases, with 11 bases between the two germline ends. The length of the CDR3 is 14 residues. Germline V gives CDR1 SGHVS, CDR2 FQNEAQ.

This clonotype was found a few times. The chain has TRBV12-3 or TRBV12-4 and TRBJ2-5, with 10 bases identical to TRBD2. This CDR3 comprises 18 residues. J gave up 6 bases and V 3 bases, and 16 bases lay outside the gene matches. The CDR3: CASSFSSFAAGGLKTQYF. The CDR3 region has the DNA TGTGCCAGCAGTTTTTCTTCGTTTGCAGCGGGGGGGTTGAAGACCCAGTACTTC.

This clonotype has more than one count but fewer than ten. This chain links TRBV7-2 with TRBJ1-1, with D hard to call. Germline values: CDR1 SGHTA, CDR2 FQGNSA. V was shortened by 2 bases and J by 12 bases, with 16 bases between the two germline ends. CDR3 length equals 13 residues. CDR3 DNA: TGTGCCAGCAGCTTATTGGAAGGGATTGTTCCTTTCTTT. Translation gives CASSLLEGIVPFF.

The chain employs TRBV20-1 and TRBJ1-5, with D hard to call. The CDR3 consists of 13 residues. The V end was cut by 3 bases, the J end by 5 bases, with 11 bases between. Germline V lookup: CDR1 DFQATT, CDR2 SNEGSKA (reference sequence). The DNA of the CDR3 is TGCAGTGCTAGTGGCGACGGGGATCAGCCCCAGCATTTT. This sequence encodes CSASGDGDQPQHF.

The rearrangement uses TRBV5-4 and TRBJ2-3; 13 bases line up with TRBD2. With 4 bases clipped from V and 3 bases from J, the junction kept 8 bases outside the gene matches. Germline V gives CDR1 SGHNT, CDR2 YYREEE (reference sequence). The CDR3 runs 17 residues. As DNA, the CDR3 is TGTGCCAGCAGCGCCGGGACTAGCGGGGTGAGGACAGATACGCAGTATTTT. Its protein is CASSAGTSGVRTDTQYF.

This sequence joins TRBV27 and TRBJ1-6; TRBD1 agrees at 8 bases. From germline, CDR1 is MNHEY and CDR2 SMNVEV (reference sequence). The CDR3 extends over 18 amino acids. V lost 6 bases and J lost 7; bases outside the gene matches: 17. The CDR3 nucleotides are TGTGCCAGCAGCTTAGGATTCCAGGGGGCTGGGATGAATTCACCCCTCCACTTT. This codes for CASSLGFQGAGMNSPLHF.

The chain carries TRBV12-3 or TRBV12-4 and TRBJ1-5; no firm D call. There are 14 residues in the CDR3. Trimming stripped 1 base from V and 5 bases from J, with 9 bases between. The CDR3 protein is CASSLVSGDQPQHF. CDR3 bases: TGTGCCAGCAGTTTAGTTTCGGGTGATCAGCCCCAGCATTTT.

V and J are TRBV28 and TRBJ2-7, with 10 bases that match TRBD1. V dropped 5 bases and J dropped 3; count of bases not matched to a gene: 7. Per the germline V gene, CDR1 is MDHEN and CDR2 is SYDVKM. The CDR3 consists of 15 residues. Here the CDR3 DNA reads TGTGCCAGCAGTCCTCCGGGACAGGGGTTCTACGAGCAGTACGTC. This codes for CASSPPGQGFYEQYV.

The CDR3 nucleotides are TGTGCCAGCAGTTTTCAAGACAGGGGGCGCCCCCCTGAAGCTTTCTTT. It translates to CASSFQDRGRPPEAFF. The J gene is TRBJ1-1, the V gene TRBV12-3 or TRBV12-4, with 10 nucleotides matching TRBD1. Losses at the gene ends were 3 bases for V and 6 bases for J; bases not matched to a gene: 10. This CDR3 contains 16 residues.

The rearrangement joins TRBV7-2 to TRBJ2-3; possibly TRBD1 or TRBD2 for D (6 bases each). Germline CDR1 SGHTA, CDR2 FQGNSA. There are 16 residues in the CDR3. V gave up 5 bases and J gave up 0 bases, with 15 bases separating them. The CDR3 loop is CASSPRRGRSTDTQYF. The CDR3 nucleotides are TGTGCCAGCAGCCCCCGCCGGGGGCGGAGCACAGATACGCAGTATTTT.

The chain couples TRBV4-1 to TRBJ1-1, with D possibly TRBD1 on 6 matching bases. V was clipped by 10 bases and J by 1 base, with 16 bases between them. Per the germline V gene, CDR1 is MGHRA and CDR2 is YSYEKL. The CDR3 has 14 residues. The CDR3: CATGVPNGNTEAFF. The CDR3 DNA reads as TGCGCCACAGGGGTTCCTAATGGGAACACTGAAGCTTTCTTT.

V and J are TRBV3-1 and TRBJ2-7, with D maybe TRBD1 (6 bases). The germline V gene encodes CDR1 LGHDT and CDR2 YNNKEL (reference sequence). The V end lost 6 bases, the J end lost 4 bases, and 16 bases lay between the germline ends. The CDR3 contains 14 residues. This CDR3 is CASSHTPTGYEQYV. The CDR3 nucleotides are TGTGCCAGCAGTCATACTCCGACAGGATACGAGCAGTACGTC.

This clonotype was detected a few times. The rearrangement joins TRBV7-9 to TRBJ2-5; 8 nucleotides line up with TRBD1. The CDR3 is made up of 20 amino acids. The germline V gene encodes CDR1 SEHNR and CDR2 FQNEAQ (reference sequence). J was trimmed by 3 bases and V by 4 bases; bases with no gene match: 22. The CDR3 nucleotides read TGTGCCAGCAGCTCTCTACGACCGGGACAGAAACAGGGGGTAGAAGAGACCCAGTACTTC. It encodes CASSSLRPGQKQGVEETQYF.

This CDR3 reads CASSQERRQSWDTQYF. CDR3 sequence (DNA): TGTGCCAGCAGCCAAGAGAGGAGGCAGTCCTGGGATACGCAGTATTTT. The chain uses TRBV3-1 and TRBJ2-3; D might be TRBD2 (5 bases). The V end lost 0 bases, the J end lost 6 bases, and 16 bases lay between the germline ends. CDR3 length: 16 residues. The germline gives CDR1 LGHDT, CDR2 YNNKEL (reference sequence).

This chain uses TRBV5-5 with TRBJ2-7, with TRBD1 matching over 10 bases. Germline assignment: CDR1 SGHKS and CDR2 YYEKEE (reference sequence). Trimming at V came to 4 bases and at J to 4 bases, leaving 5 bases not matched to a gene. The CDR3 has 14 amino acids. The CDR3 is CASSRGTGDYEQYF. The CDR3 DNA reads TGTGCCAGCAGCCGCGGGACAGGGGATTACGAGCAGTACTTC. Based on the CDR3 plus reference TRBV5-5 and TRBJ2-7, the full variable domain is DAGVTQSPTHLIKTRGQQVTLRCSPISGHKSVSWYQQVLGQGPQFIFQYYEKEERGRGNFPDRFSARQFPNYSSELNVNALLLGDSALYLCASSRGTGDYEQYFGPGTRLTVT.

V and J are TRBV7-9 and TRBJ2-2; D ambiguous. The length of the CDR3 is 14 residues. The germline V gene encodes CDR1 SEHNR and CDR2 FQNEAQ (reference sequence). The V end was cut by 2 bases, the J end by 6 bases, with 10 bases between. CDR3 sequence (DNA): TGTGCCAGCAGCTTAATATATGCCGCCGGGGAGCTGTTTTTT. This translates into CASSLIYAAGELFF.